One T cell receptor beta chain is described in this entry. Authors' processing steps: Amplification of reference gene primers was used by the study to estimate nucleated cell counts. Data came from immunoSEQ multiplex PCR; TCRdb stores just in-frame clones and leaves some out. V, J and clone size are those of that table, while D and trimming were read from the DNA. The sample holds some 150,000 clones, 80% seen once. The sample originates from a study of blood T cell repertoires in COVID-19. As for the study in general: COVID-19 samples collected from the United States, Italy and Spain covered acute and convalescent phases. The cDNA or gDNA used as material had been derived from T cells, B-cell-depleted T cells, or PBMCs.

The germline CDR1 and CDR2 sequences are LNHDA and SQIVND (reference sequence). With 7 bases clipped from V and 2 bases from J, the junction kept 2 bases outside the gene matches. CDR3 size: 12 residues. The origin of this receptor is a man aged 55 to 70 with acute or convalescent COVID-19. Sequencing input: peripheral blood. V is TRBV19 and J is TRBJ2-7; 7 nucleotides align to TRBD1. CDR3 amino acids: CASMDRTYEQYF. The CDR3 DNA sequence: TGTGCCAGTATGGACAGGACCTACGAGCAGTACTTC.